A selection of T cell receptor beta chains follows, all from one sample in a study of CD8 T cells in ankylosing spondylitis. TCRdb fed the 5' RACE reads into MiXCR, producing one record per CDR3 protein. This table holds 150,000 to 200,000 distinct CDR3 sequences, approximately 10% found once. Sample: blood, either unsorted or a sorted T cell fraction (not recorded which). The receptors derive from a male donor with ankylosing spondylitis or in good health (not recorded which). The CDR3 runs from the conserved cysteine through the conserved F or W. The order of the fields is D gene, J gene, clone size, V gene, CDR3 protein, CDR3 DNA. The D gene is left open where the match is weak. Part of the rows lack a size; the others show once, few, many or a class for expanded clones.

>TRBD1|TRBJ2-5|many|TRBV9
CASSALGQQETQYF
TGTGCCAGCAGCGCGTTGGGACAGCAAGAGACCCAGTACTTC
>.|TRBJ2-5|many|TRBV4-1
CASSQDQGQETQYF
TGCGCCAGCAGCCAAGATCAGGGGCAAGAGACCCAGTACTTC
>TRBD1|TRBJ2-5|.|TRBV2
CASRVGTGGPETQYF
TGTGCCAGCAGAGTAGGGACAGGGGGCCCTGAGACCCAGTACTTC
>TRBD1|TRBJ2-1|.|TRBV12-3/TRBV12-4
CASSRDRGDHNEQFF
TGTGCCAGCAGTAGAGACAGGGGAGATCACAATGAGCAGTTCTTC
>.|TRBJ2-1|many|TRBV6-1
CASNRDTNEQFF
TGTGCCAGCAACCGGGACACCAATGAGCAGTTCTTC
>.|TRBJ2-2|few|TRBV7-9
CASSFLGTGELFF
TGTGCCAGCAGCTTCCTCGGGACCGGGGAGCTGTTTTTT
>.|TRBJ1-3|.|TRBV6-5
CASRGPGNTIYF
TGTGCCAGCAGAGGCCCTGGAAACACCATATATTTT
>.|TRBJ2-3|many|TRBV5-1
CASSWRDNTDTQYF
TGCGCCAGCAGTTGGCGGGATAACACAGATACGCAGTATTTT
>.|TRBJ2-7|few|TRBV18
CASSLLGDGANHEQYF
TGTGCCAGCTCGCTTCTGGGGGACGGTGCGAACCACGAGCAGTACTTC
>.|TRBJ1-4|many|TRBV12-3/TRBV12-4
CASSLGGRHNEKLFF
TGTGCCAGCAGTCTGGGGGGCAGGCATAATGAAAAACTGTTTTTT
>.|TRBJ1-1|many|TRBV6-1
CAAKTGEFFDTEAFF
TGTGCCGCCAAAACCGGGGAGTTTTTTGACACTGAAGCTTTCTTT
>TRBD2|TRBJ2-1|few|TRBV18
CASSPIRTSGSSYNEQFF
TGTGCCAGCTCACCTATTAGGACTAGCGGGAGCTCCTACAATGAGCAGTTCTTC